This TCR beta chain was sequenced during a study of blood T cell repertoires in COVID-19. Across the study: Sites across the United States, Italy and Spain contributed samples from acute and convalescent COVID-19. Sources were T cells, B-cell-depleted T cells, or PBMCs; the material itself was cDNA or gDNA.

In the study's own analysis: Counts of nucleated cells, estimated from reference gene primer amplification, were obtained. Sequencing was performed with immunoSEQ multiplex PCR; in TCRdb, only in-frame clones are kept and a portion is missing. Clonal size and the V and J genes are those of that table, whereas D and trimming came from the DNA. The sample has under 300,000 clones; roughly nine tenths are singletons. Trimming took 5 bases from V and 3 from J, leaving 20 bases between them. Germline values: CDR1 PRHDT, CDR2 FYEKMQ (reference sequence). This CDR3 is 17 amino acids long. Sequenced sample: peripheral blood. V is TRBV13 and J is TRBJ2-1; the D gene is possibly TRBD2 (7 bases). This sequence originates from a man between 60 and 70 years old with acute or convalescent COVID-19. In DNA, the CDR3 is TGTGCCAGCAGCCCTCGCGAGGGGGGGTTAAGCTACAATGAGCAGTTCTTC. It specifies CASSPREGGLSYNEQFF.